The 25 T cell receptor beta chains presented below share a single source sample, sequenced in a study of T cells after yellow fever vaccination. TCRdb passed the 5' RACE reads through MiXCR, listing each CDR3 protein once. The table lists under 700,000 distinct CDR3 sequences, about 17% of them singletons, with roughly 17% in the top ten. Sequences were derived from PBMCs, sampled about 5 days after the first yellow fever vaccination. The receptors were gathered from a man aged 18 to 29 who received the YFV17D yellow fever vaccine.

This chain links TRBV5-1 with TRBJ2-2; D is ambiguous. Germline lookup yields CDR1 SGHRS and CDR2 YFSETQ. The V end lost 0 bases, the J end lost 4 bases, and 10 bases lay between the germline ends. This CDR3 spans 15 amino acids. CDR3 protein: CASSLDLLGTGELFF. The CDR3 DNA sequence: TGCGCCAGCAGCTTGGATTTGTTAGGCACCGGGGAGCTGTTTTTT.

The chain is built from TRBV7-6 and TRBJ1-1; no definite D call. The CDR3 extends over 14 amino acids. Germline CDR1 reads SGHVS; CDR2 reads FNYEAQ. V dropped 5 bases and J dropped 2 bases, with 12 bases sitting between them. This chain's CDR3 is CASSARSVNTEAFF. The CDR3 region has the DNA TGTGCCAGCAGCGCCCGATCAGTCAACACTGAAGCTTTCTTT.

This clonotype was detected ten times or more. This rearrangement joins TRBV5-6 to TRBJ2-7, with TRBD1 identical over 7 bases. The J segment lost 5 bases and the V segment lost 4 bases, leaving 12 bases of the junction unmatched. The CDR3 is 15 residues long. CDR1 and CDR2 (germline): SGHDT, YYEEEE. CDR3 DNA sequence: TGTGCCAGCAGCCCCCCTACAGGGGCTAGGGACGAGCAGTACTTC. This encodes CASSPPTGARDEQYF.

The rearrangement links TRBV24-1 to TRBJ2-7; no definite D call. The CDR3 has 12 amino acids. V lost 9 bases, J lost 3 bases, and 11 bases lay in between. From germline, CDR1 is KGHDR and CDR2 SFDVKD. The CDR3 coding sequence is TGTGCCACCCTGCGGCCGCTCTACGAGCAGTACTTC. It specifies CATLRPLYEQYF.

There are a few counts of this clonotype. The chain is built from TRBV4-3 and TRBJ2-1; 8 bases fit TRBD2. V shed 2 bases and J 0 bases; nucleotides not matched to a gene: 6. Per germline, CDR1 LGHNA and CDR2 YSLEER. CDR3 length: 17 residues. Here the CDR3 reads CASSQSRGGGSYNEQFF. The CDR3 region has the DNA TGCGCCAGCAGCCAATCTCGGGGGGGGGGCTCCTACAATGAGCAGTTCTTC.

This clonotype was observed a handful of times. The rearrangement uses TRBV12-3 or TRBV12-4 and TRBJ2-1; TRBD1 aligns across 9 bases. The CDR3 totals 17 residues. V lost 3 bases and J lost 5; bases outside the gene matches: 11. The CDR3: CASSLDVGQGLDNEQFF. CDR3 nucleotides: TGTGCCAGCAGTTTGGACGTGGGACAGGGTCTCGACAATGAGCAGTTCTTC.

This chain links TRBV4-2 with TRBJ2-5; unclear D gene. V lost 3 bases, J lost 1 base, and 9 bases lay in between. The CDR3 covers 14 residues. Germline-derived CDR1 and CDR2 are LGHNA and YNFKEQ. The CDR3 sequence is CASSQPSTQETQYF. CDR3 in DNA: TGTGCCAGCAGCCAGCCCTCTACCCAAGAGACCCAGTACTTC.

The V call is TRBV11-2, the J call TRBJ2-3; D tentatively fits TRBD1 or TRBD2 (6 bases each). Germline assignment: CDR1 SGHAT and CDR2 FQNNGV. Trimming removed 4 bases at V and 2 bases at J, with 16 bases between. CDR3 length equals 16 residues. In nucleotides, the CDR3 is TGTGCCAGCAGCTCTTTGACCGGGGGACACACAGATACGCAGTATTTT. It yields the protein CASSSLTGGHTDTQYF. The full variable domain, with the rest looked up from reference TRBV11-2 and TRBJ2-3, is EAGVAQSPRYKIIEKRQSVAFWCNPISGHATLYWYQQILGQGPKLLIQFQNNGVVDDSQLPKDRFSAERLKGVDSTLKIQPAKLEDSAVYLCASSSLTGGHTDTQYFGPGTRLTVL.

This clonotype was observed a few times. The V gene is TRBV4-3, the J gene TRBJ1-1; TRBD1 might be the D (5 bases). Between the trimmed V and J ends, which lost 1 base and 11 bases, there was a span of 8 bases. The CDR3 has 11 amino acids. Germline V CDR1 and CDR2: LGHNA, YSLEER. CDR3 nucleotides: TGCGCCAGCAGCCAAGGGGGGGTGGCTTTCTTT. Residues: CASSQGGVAFF.

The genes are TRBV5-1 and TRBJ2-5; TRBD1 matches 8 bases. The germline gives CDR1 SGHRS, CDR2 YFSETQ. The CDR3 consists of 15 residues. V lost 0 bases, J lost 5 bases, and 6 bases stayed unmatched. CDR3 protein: CASSLGTGLVETQYF. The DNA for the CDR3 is TGCGCCAGCAGCTTGGGGACAGGGTTGGTGGAGACCCAGTACTTC. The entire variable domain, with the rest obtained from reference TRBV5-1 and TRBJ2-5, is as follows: KAGVTQTPRYLIKTRGQQVTLSCSPISGHRSVSWYQQTPGQGLQFLFEYFSETQRNKGNFPGRFSGRQFSNSRSEMNVSTLELGDSALYLCASSLGTGLVETQYFGPGTRLLVL.

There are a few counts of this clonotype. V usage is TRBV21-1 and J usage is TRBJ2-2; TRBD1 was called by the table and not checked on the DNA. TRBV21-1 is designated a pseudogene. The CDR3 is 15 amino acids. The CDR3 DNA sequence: TGTGCCAGCAGCAATTCCAGGGGCTTCACCGGGGAGCTGTTTTTT. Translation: CASSNSRGFTGELFF.

The CDR3 DNA follows: TGCGCCAGCAGCCAAGAATTCAGAAGCAATCAGCCCCAGCATTTT. Its translation: CASSQEFRSNQPQHF. The V gene is TRBV4-3, the J gene TRBJ1-5, with unresolved D. V shed 0 bases and J shed 1 base, with 7 bases lying between them. CDR3 length: 15 amino acids. Germline CDR1 and CDR2: LGHNA and YSLEER.

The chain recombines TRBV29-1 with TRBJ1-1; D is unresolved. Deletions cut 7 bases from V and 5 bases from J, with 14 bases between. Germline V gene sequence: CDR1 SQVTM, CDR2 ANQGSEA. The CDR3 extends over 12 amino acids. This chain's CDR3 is CSGRLGRTEAFF. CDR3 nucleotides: TGCAGCGGGAGGTTAGGGAGAACTGAAGCTTTCTTT.

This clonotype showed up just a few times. CDR3 coding DNA: TGTGCCACCAGTGATTTCAGGCAGGGGGCGAGGGAGCAGTTCTTC. Its protein is CATSDFRQGAREQFF. This chain connects TRBV24-1 to TRBJ2-1; TRBD1 matches at 8 bases. V was clipped by 1 base and J by 10 bases; unmatched bases: 8. Looked up from germline, CDR1 is KGHDR and CDR2 is SFDVKD. The length of the CDR3 is 15 residues.

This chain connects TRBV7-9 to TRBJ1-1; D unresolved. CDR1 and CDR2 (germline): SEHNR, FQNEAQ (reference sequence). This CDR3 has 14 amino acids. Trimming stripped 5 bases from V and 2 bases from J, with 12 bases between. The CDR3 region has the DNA TGTGCCAGCAGCGCGGCTCGGGAAAACACTGAAGCTTTCTTT. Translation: CASSAARENTEAFF.

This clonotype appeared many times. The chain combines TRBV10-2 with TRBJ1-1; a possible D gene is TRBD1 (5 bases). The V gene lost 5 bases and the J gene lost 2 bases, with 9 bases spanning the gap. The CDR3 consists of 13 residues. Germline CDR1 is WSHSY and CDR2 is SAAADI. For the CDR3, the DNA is TGCGCCAGCAGTAAGGGGCTAAACACTGAAGCTTTCTTT. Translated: CASSKGLNTEAFF.

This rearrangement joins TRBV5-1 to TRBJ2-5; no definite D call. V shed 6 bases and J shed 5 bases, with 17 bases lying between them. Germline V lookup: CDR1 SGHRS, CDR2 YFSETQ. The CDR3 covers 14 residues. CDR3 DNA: TGCGCCAGCACCCCGCGTGGGCAGCTGGAGACCCAGTACTTC. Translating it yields CASTPRGQLETQYF.

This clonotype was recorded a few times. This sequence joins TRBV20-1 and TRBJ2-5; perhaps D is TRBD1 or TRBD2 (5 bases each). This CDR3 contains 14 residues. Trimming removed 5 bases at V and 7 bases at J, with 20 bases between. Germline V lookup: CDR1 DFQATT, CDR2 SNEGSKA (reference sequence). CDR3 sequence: CSAFRSPGLATQYF. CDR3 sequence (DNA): TGCAGTGCTTTCCGAAGCCCGGGGCTAGCGACCCAGTACTTC.

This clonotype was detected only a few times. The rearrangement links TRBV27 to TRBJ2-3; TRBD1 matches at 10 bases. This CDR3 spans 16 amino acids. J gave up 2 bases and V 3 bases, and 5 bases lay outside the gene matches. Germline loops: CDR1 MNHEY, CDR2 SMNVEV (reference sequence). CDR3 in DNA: TGTGCCAGCAGTTTGGGACAGGGGTACCCCACAGATACGCAGTATTTT. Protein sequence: CASSLGQGYPTDTQYF.

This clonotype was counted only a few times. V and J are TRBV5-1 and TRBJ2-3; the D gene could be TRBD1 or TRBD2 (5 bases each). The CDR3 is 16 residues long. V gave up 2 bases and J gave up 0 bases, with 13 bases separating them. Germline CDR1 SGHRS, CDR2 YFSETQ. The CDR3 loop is CASSLHGASSTDTQYF. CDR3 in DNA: TGCGCCAGCAGCTTACACGGGGCGTCTAGCACAGATACGCAGTATTTT.

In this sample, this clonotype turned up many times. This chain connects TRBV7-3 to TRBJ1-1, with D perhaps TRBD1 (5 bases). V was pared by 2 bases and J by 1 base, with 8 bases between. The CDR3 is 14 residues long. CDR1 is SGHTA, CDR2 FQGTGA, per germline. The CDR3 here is CASSLGGKNTEAFF. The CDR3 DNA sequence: TGTGCCAGCAGCTTAGGGGGGAAGAACACTGAAGCTTTCTTT.

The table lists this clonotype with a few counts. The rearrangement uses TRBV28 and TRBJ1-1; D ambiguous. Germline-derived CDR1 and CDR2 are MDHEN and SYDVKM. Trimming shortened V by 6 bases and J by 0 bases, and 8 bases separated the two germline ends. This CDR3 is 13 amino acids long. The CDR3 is CASSPKLNTEAFF. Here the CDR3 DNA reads TGTGCCAGCAGCCCGAAATTGAACACTGAAGCTTTCTTT.

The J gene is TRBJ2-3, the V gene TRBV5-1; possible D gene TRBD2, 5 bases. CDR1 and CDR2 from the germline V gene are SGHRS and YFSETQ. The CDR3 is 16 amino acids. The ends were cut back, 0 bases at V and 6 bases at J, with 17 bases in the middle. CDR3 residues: CASSLDASTQWDTQYF. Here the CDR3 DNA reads TGCGCCAGCAGCTTGGATGCTAGCACCCAATGGGATACGCAGTATTTT.

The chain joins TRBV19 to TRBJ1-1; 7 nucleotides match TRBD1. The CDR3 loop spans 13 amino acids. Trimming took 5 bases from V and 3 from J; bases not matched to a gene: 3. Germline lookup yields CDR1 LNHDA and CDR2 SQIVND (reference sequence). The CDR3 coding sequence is TGTGCCAGTAGTGAAGACAGGGACACTGAAGCTTTCTTT. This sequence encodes CASSEDRDTEAFF. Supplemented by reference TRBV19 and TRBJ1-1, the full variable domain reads DGGITQSPKYLFRKEGQNVTLSCEQNLNHDAMYWYRQDPGQGLRLIYYSQIVNDFQKGDIAEGYSVSREKKESFPLTVTSAQKNPTAFYLCASSEDRDTEAFFGQGTRLTVV.

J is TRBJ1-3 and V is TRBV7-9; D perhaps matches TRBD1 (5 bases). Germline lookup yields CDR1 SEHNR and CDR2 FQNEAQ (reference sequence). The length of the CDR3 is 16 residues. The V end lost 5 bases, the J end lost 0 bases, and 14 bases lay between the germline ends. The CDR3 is CASSMPTDDSGNTIYF. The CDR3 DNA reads TGTGCCAGCAGCATGCCGACAGACGACTCTGGAAACACCATATATTTT.